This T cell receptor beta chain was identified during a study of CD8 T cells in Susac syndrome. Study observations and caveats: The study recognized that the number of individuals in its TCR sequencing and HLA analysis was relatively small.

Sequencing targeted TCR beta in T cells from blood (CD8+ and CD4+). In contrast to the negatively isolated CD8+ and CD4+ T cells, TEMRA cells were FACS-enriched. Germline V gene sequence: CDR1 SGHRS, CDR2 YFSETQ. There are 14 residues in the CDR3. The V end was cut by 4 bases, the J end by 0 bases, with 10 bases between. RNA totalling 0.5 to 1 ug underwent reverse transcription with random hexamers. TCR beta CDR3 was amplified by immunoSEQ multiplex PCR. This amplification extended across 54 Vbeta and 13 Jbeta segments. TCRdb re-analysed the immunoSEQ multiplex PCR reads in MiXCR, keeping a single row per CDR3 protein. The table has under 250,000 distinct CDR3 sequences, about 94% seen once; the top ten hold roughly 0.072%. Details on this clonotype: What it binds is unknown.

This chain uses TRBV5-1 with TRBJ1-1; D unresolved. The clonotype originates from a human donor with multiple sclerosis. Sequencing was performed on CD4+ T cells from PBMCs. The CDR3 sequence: CASSRNDMNTEAFF. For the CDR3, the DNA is TGCGCCAGCAGCCGAAACGACATGAACACTGAAGCTTTCTTT.